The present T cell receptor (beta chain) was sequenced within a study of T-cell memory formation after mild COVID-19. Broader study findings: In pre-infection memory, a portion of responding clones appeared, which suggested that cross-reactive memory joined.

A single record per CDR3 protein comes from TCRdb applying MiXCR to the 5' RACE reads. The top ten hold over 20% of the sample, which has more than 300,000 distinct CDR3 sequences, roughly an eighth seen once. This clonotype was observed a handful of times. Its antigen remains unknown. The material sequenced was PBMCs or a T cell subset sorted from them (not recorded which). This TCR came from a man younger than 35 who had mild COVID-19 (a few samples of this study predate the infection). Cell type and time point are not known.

The CDR3 reads CASSLDSTEQYV. The CDR3 DNA reads as TGTGCCAGCAGTTTAGACAGCACGGAGCAGTACGTC. V and J are TRBV28 and TRBJ2-7; possible D gene TRBD1, 5 bases. The CDR3 is 12 amino acids. Trimming shortened V by 2 bases and J by 7 bases, and 9 bases separated the two germline ends. Germline-derived CDR1 and CDR2 are MDHEN and SYDVKM.